This T cell receptor (beta chain) was documented in a study of OX40 agonist ivuxolimab in advanced cancers. Looking at the study overall: Hepatocellular carcinoma, melanoma, renal cell or head and neck cancer affected the dose-escalation patients. Whole-study results and caveats: Fewer expanded clones were found on average in CD4+ than in CD8+ T cells. Certain nonresponders additionally had low normalized T-cell clonal expansion.

Notes on this clone: What it recognizes is unknown. Different DNA sequences within this sample yield the same CDR3.

Trimming shortened V by 2 bases and J by 1 base, and 10 bases separated the two germline ends. Germline V gene lookup returns CDR1 LNHDA and CDR2 SQIVND (reference sequence). The CDR3 has 15 residues. Method: immunoSEQ multiplex PCR; TCRdb's copy keeps in-frame clones and lacks some. The sample yields tens of thousands of clones, over 75% seen once. The V and J genes are TRBV19 and TRBJ2-3; tentative D call: TRBD2 (5 bases). This receptor was identified in an adult with an advanced solid tumor such as melanoma, head and neck, liver or kidney cancer. The specimen was CD4+ or CD8+ T cells sorted from blood, collected in a trial of the OX40 agonist ivuxolimab. The CDR3: CASSITPGGTDTQYF. For the CDR3, the DNA is TGTGCCAGTAGTATAACTCCCGGGGGCACAGATACGCAGTATTTT.